This T cell receptor (beta chain) was identified in a study of T cells in Graves' hyperthyroidism and ophthalmopathy. Researchers took RNA transcripts and amplified the TCR beta CDR3 regions from them. The TCR CDR3 was amplified in a first-round RT-PCR using the HTBI primer set. TCRdb recomputed calls from the multiplex PCR reads with MiXCR, one row per CDR3 protein. The sample lists around 540,000 distinct CDR3 sequences, just over 45% occurring once. Any patient presenting with uncontrolled infection, other autoimmune disease, pregnancy or lactation was left out. This clonotype was picked up a small number of times. Its antigen is not known. Overall study results and limits: Most expanded thyroid clonotypes above 0.001 recurred in blood.

This CDR3 has 14 amino acids. The germline gives CDR1 ENHRY, CDR2 SYGVKD. V was pared by 2 bases and J by 4 bases, with 11 bases between. The chain couples TRBV10-3 to TRBJ1-2, with D uncertain. The sample taken for sequencing was peripheral blood or thyroid tissue (not recorded which). The sequence derives from a woman between 18 and 30 years old with Graves' hyperthyroidism. CDR3 protein: CAISEPILFYGYTF. CDR3 DNA: TGTGCCATCAGTGAGCCTATCCTTTTCTATGGCTACACCTTC.